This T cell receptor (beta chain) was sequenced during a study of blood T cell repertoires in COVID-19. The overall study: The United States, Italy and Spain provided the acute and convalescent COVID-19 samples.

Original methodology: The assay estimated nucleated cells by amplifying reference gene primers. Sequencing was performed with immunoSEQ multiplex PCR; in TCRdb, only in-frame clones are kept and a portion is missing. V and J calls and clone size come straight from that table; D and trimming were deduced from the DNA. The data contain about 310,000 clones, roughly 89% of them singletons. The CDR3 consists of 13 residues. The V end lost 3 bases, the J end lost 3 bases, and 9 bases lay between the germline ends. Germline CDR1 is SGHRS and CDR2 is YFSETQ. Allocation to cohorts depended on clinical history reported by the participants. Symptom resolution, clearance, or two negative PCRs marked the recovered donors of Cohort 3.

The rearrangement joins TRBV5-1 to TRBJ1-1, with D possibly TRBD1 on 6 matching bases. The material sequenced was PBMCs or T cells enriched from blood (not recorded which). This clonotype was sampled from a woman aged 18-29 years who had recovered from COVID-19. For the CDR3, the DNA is TGCGCCAGCAGCTGGGGGGGCGACACTGAAGCTTTCTTT. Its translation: CASSWGGDTEAFF.